The sample holds many counts of the clone carrying this TCR beta chain. TCR beta CDR3 sequences were amplified from RNA transcripts. A set of HTBI primers served as the primers for a first-round RT-PCR of the TCR CDR3. MiXCR, applied by TCRdb to the multiplex PCR reads, yields one record per CDR3 protein. This sample has 350,000 or so distinct CDR3 sequences, with about a sixth found just once. This sample was included in a study of T cells in Graves' hyperthyroidism and ophthalmopathy. Trimming removed 5 bases at V and 0 bases at J, with 11 bases between. CDR1 is MNHNS and CDR2 is SASEGT in the germline V gene. The CDR3 totals 15 residues.

This receptor was taken from a woman aged 25 to 39 with Graves' hyperthyroidism that later progressed to Graves' ophthalmopathy. V and J are TRBV6-1 and TRBJ2-1; tentative D call: TRBD1 (5 bases). The specimen was blood. CDR3 in DNA: TGTGCCAGCAGTTCTGACAGAAGCTCCTACAATGAGCAGTTCTTC. Translated, it gives CASSSDRSSYNEQFF.